The 19 T cell receptor beta chains reported below all come from one sample, sequenced in a study of spatial heterogeneity in lung cancer. TCRdb re-derived calls from the 5' RACE reads in MiXCR, one entry per CDR3 protein. The sample lists fewer than 60,000 distinct CDR3 sequences, around 7% seen once, with around 33% in the top ten. Regarding time point: blood at routine non-recurrence follow-up after resection. The study sequenced unsorted whole RNA from tumor, nontumor lung or frozen PBMC. The material sequenced was PBMCs, taken at follow-up. The source of these receptors is a female donor with early-stage non-small cell lung cancer.

This chain links TRBV5-6 with TRBJ1-6, with D possibly being TRBD1 (6 bases). The germline V gene encodes CDR1 SGHDT and CDR2 YYEEEE. This CDR3 is built from 16 residues. The ends were cut back, 0 bases at V and 9 bases at J, with 16 bases in the middle. CDR3 residues: CASSLVEGVMGSPLHF. CDR3 nucleotides: TGTGCCAGCAGCTTGGTAGAGGGGGTCATGGGTTCACCCCTCCACTTT.

There are a few counts of this clonotype. Compared with germline, one end of the junction differs, possibly owing to a read error. The chain combines TRBV4-1 with TRBJ2-3; TRBD1 matches at 12 bases. Per the germline V gene, CDR1 is MGHRA and CDR2 is YSYEKL. The CDR3 has 17 amino acids. DNA for the CDR3: TGCGCCAGCAGCCAAGAACGGGGGACAGGGGGCACGGATACGCAGTATTTT. It encodes CASSQERGTGGTDTQYF.

This clonotype was observed at least ten times. The chain has TRBV28 and TRBJ1-2; maybe TRBD1 (6 bases). The ends were cut back, 3 bases at V and 4 bases at J, with 12 bases in the middle. In germline, CDR1 is MDHEN, CDR2 SYDVKM. The CDR3 is 14 residues long. CDR3 nucleotides: TGTGCCAGCAGTTTCGGGGGCACTACCTATGGCTACACCTTC. Translated: CASSFGGTTYGYTF.

This clonotype has at least ten counts. The chain carries TRBV7-2 and TRBJ2-5; D gene unclear. V was shortened by 3 bases and J by 3 bases, with 8 bases between the two germline ends. Germline V gene sequence: CDR1 SGHTA, CDR2 FQGNSA. The CDR3 extends over 13 amino acids. As DNA, the CDR3 is TGTGCCAGCAGCTTTGGGCAGAAAGAGACCCAGTACTTC. As protein: CASSFGQKETQYF.

The genes are TRBV6-5 and TRBJ2-3; no clear D. V was trimmed by 3 bases and J by 5 bases, leaving 9 bases between them. Germline CDR1 reads MNHEY; CDR2 reads SVGAGI. The CDR3 is made up of 13 amino acids. CDR3 DNA sequence: TGTGCCAGCAGTTATTACCCGAGAGATACGCAGTATTTT. It is translated as CASSYYPRDTQYF.

This clonotype was detected only a few times. The rearrangement links TRBV13 to TRBJ2-7, with D tentatively TRBD1 (6 bases). CDR1 PRHDT and CDR2 FYEKMQ come from the germline V gene (reference sequence). CDR3 length equals 16 residues. V was pared by 5 bases and J by 0 bases, with 17 bases between. The chain's CDR3 is CASSLGRTASSYEQYF. The CDR3 DNA sequence: TGTGCCAGCAGCCTGGGAAGGACAGCTAGCTCCTACGAGCAGTACTTC.

This clonotype was seen repeatedly, ten times or more. This rearrangement joins TRBV5-6 to TRBJ2-3, with D unresolved. The germline gives CDR1 SGHDT, CDR2 YYEEEE. V lost 4 bases and J lost 2, with 17 bases in between. This CDR3 comprises 16 residues. The CDR3 loop is CASSPFYVPHTDTQYF. CDR3 DNA sequence: TGTGCCAGCAGCCCCTTCTACGTCCCACACACAGATACGCAGTATTTT.

Concerning this clonotype itself: A clone one base away is much larger, so this may be a read error. This chain links TRBV7-9 with TRBJ2-3, with 8 bases identical to TRBD1. This CDR3 has 15 amino acids. V shed 3 bases, J shed 4 bases, and the junction held 6 bases outside the gene matches. Germline V gene data show CDR1 as SEHNR and CDR2 as FQNEAQ (reference sequence). CDR3 loop: CASSLWQGAADTQYF. The CDR3 DNA sequence: TGTGCCAGCAGCTTGTGGCAGGGGGCTGCAGATACGCAGTATTTT.

Turning to this clonotype: A much larger clone sits a single nucleotide away, making a read error possible. The genes are TRBV5-1 and TRBJ2-2, with 8 bases that match TRBD2. Germline V gives CDR1 SGHRS, CDR2 YFSETQ. The CDR3 sequence is 16 residues long. V trimming: 0 bases; J trimming: 2 bases; junction bases outside the gene matches: 3. DNA for the CDR3: TGCGCCAGCAGCTTGGAAGCGGGGGATAACACCGGGGAGCTGTTTTTT. This sequence encodes CASSLEAGDNTGELFF.

The V gene is TRBV20-1, the J gene TRBJ2-4, with 8 bases matching TRBD1. V gave up 7 bases and J gave up 3 bases; unmatched junction bases: 5. CDR1 DFQATT and CDR2 SNEGSKA come from the germline V gene (reference sequence). This CDR3 is built from 13 residues. CDR3 amino acids: CSVPGTGKNIQYF. DNA for the CDR3: TGCAGTGTTCCGGGGACAGGCAAAAACATTCAGTACTTC.

V usage is TRBV5-5 and J usage is TRBJ1-4; 7 bases fit TRBD1. This CDR3 has 13 residues. Looked up from germline, CDR1 is SGHKS and CDR2 is YYEKEE (reference sequence). Written as DNA, the CDR3 is TGTGCTGGGCGGACAGGCCCTAATGAAAAACTGTTTTTT. As protein: CAGRTGPNEKLFF. The variable domain in full, completed from reference TRBV5-5 and TRBJ1-4, reads DAGVTQSPTHLIKTRGQQVTLRCSPISGHKSVSWYQQVLGQGPQFIFQYYEKEERGRGNFPDRFSARQFPNYSSELNVNALLLGDSALYLCAGRTGPNEKLFFGSGTQLSVL.

The chain couples TRBV4-3 to TRBJ2-3; 12 bases align to TRBD2. V shed 1 base and J 2 bases; nucleotides not matched to a gene: 7. This CDR3 contains 18 residues. Germline V CDR1 and CDR2: LGHNA, YSLEER. The chain's CDR3 is CASSQAQTSGGFTDTQYF. In DNA form, the CDR3 reads TGCGCCAGCAGCCAAGCCCAAACTAGCGGGGGGTTCACAGATACGCAGTATTTT.

This sequence joins TRBV5-6 and TRBJ1-2; D is perhaps TRBD1 (6 bases). The V gene's germline CDR1 is SGHDT and CDR2 YYEEEE. Between the trimmed V and J ends, which lost 4 bases and 3 bases, there was a span of 16 bases. CDR3 length equals 15 residues. In nucleotides, the CDR3 is TGTGCCAGCAGCCAACTCGGACAGCGAGACTATGGCTACACCTTC. Translation: CASSQLGQRDYGYTF.

The rearrangement uses TRBV5-5 and TRBJ2-7, with TRBD1 identical over 9 bases. The CDR3 contains 15 residues. The junction had 7 bases not matched to a gene; V was cut back by 4 bases and J by 2 bases. Germline-derived CDR1 and CDR2 are SGHKS and YYEKEE (reference sequence). The CDR3 bases are TGTGCCAGCAGCGAGGGACAGGGCGGCCCCTACGAGCAGTACTTC. Translated, it gives CASSEGQGGPYEQYF. Full variable domain (remainder filled in from reference TRBV5-5 and TRBJ2-7): DAGVTQSPTHLIKTRGQQVTLRCSPISGHKSVSWYQQVLGQGPQFIFQYYEKEERGRGNFPDRFSARQFPNYSSELNVNALLLGDSALYLCASSEGQGGPYEQYFGPGTRLTVT.

In its sample, this clonotype was seen many times. J is TRBJ2-7 and V is TRBV28; no firm D call. The V gene lost 8 bases and the J gene lost 6 bases, with 20 bases spanning the gap. The length of the CDR3 is 14 residues. Germline V gene data show CDR1 as MDHEN and CDR2 as SYDVKM. This CDR3 reads CASFGPSRVAEQYF. The CDR3 DNA reads as TGTGCCAGCTTCGGTCCCTCACGGGTCGCCGAGCAGTACTTC.

The chain joins TRBV5-6 to TRBJ2-5; D is undetermined. V gave up 5 bases and J gave up 5 bases, with 7 bases separating them. Germline CDR1 and CDR2: SGHDT and YYEEEE. The CDR3 is 11 amino acids. The CDR3: CASSSAETQYF. The CDR3 DNA reads as TGTGCCAGCAGTTCAGCGGAGACCCAGTACTTC.

With regard to this clonotype: At one of its ends the junction is not consistent with the germline gene, which may arise from a read error. This sequence joins TRBV7-9 and TRBJ1-2, with unresolved D. Germline CDR1 is SEHNR and CDR2 is FQNEAQ (reference sequence). The CDR3 is 13 residues long. CDR3 sequence: CASRLGRDYGYTF. CDR3 DNA sequence: TGTGCCAGCAGATTAGGACGAGACTATGGCTACACCTTC.

This clonotype was seen at least ten times. This chain links TRBV20-1 with TRBJ1-6; D is ambiguous. Germline CDR1 DFQATT, CDR2 SNEGSKA (reference sequence). Trimming removed 6 bases from V and 9 bases from J, with 12 bases in between. This CDR3 spans 12 amino acids. CDR3 bases: TGCAGTGCCCAAATACCCTCTTCACCCCTCCACTTT. Its protein product is CSAQIPSSPLHF.

Many counts were recorded for this clonotype. The chain joins TRBV7-3 to TRBJ1-5; D is uncertain. Per germline, CDR1 SGHTA and CDR2 FQGTGA. There are 13 residues in the CDR3. V was cut by 4 bases and J by 5 bases, with 9 bases left in between. CDR3 nucleotide sequence: TGTGCCAGCAGCTCAACGCCGGATCAGCCCCAGCATTTT. This sequence encodes CASSSTPDQPQHF.